This section outlines one TCR beta chain sequence together with its context. Its antigen is undetermined. Produced via immunoSEQ multiplex PCR; TCRdb's table is partial and in-frame only. In the table there are roughly 80,000 clones, 70% to 85% of which are singletons. The data belong to a study of T cell clones after liver transplantation. As for the study in general: In this trial, immunosuppression withdrawal was attempted within 2 years of liver transplant. TCRbeta sequencing after a pre-transplant mixed lymphocyte reaction identified graft-donor-reactive clones, later tracked in post-transplant blood. At least one year of complete immunosuppression withdrawal without enzymes over twice normal defined tolerance. Regarding the study as a whole: A larger donor-reactive than third-party decline suggested partial antigen-specific deletion.

Germline V gene sequence: CDR1 MGHRA, CDR2 YSYEKL. Trimming took off 0 bases at V and 7 bases at J, with 10 bases between the two ends. The CDR3 sequence is 14 residues long. The sequence came from a human patient who received a liver transplant. Some of these T cells may belong to the graft donor. The sequencing here drew on CD4+ T cells from blood, taken around 42 months after liver transplant. The V and J genes are TRBV4-1 and TRBJ2-1, with D possibly called TRBD1 or TRBD2 (7 bases each). CDR3 in DNA: TGCGCCAGCAGCCAAGACCAGGGGGGGAATGAGCAGTTCTTC. This sequence encodes CASSQDQGGNEQFF.